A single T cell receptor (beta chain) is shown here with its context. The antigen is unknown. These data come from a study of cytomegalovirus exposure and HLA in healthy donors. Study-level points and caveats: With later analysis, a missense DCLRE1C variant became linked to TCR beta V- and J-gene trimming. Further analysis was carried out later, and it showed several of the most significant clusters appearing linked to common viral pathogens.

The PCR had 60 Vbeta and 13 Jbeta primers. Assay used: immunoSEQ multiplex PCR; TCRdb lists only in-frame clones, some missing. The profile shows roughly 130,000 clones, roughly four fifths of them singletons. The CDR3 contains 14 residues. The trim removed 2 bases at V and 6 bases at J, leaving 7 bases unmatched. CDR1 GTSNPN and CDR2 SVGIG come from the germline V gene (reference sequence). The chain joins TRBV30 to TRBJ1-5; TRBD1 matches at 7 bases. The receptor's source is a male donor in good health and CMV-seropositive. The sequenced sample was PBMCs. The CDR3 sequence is CAWSKTGRGQPQHF. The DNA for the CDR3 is TGTGCCTGGAGTAAGACAGGGAGAGGTCAGCCCCAGCATTTT. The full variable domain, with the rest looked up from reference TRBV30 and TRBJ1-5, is SQTIHQWPATLVQPVGSPLSLECTVEGTSNPNLYWYRQAAGRGLQLLFYSVGIGQISSEVPQNLSASRPQDRQFILSSKKLLLSDSGFYLCAWSKTGRGQPQHFGDGTRLSIL.